Described below is a single T cell receptor (beta chain) sequence and its context. Its antigen is still unknown. This entry belongs to a study of shared clonotypes between healthy human individuals. General observations from the study: Non-shared clonotypes were found to have lower generation probabilities than the clonotypes that were shared by all four of the sorted-subset donors. Memory subsets generally showed lower estimated richness than naive subsets.

Donors, healthy HIV-negative adults, lacked recent acute infections or vaccinations. Sequencing used immunoSEQ multiplex PCR; TCRdb keeps in-frame clones, though not all of them. The sample records about 690,000 clones, about nine tenths being singletons. This CDR3 spans 15 amino acids. Germline loops: CDR1 SQVTM, CDR2 ANQGSEA. With 7 bases removed from V and 3 bases from J, the gap between germline ends came to 16 bases. The gene calls are TRBV29-1 and TRBJ2-6; perhaps TRBD2 as D (8 bases). This TCR was recovered from a man in his late teens or twenties in good health. Some clones in this sample may be carry-over from other donors' samples. Sequenced: memory CD8+ T cells from PBMCs. Subset described: CD45RO+ cells pooled with CCR7-negative TemRA cells. The CDR3 sequence: CSARGTSNGANVLTF. The CDR3, as DNA: TGCAGCGCCAGGGGGACTAGTAATGGGGCCAACGTCCTGACTTTC.